The table lists the clone carrying this TCR beta chain with a few counts. As yet, its antigen is unknown. Trimming cost V 2 bases and J 1 base; bases outside gene matches: 6. Germline CDR1 is SNHLY and CDR2 is FYNNEI. This CDR3 is 16 amino acids long. These data come from a study of blood T cells in healthy people across ages. Study findings and constraints: Investigators treated diversity estimates from one million T cells as underestimates.

The use of a sample-barcoded 5' primer and a J-beta primer mix characterized a second PCR of roughly 6 to 12 cycles. Each CDR3 protein gets one entry after TCRdb re-called the 5' RACE reads with MiXCR. The table has roughly 1.6 million distinct CDR3 sequences, 30% to 40% seen once. Every donor provided 9.5 to 10 milliliters of peripheral blood. What was sequenced was blood. The chain recombines TRBV2 with TRBJ2-3; 7 bases align to TRBD2. This receptor was taken from a woman in her 30s in good health. CDR3 in DNA: TGTGCCAGCAGTGAAATCGGCGGGGGTGGCACAGATACGCAGTATTTT. It is translated as CASSEIGGGGTDTQYF.